This is a list of T cell receptor beta chains from one sample in a study of T-cell memory formation after mild COVID-19. TCRdb used MiXCR to reprocess the 5' RACE reads, holding one entry per CDR3 protein. Of 210,000 or so distinct CDR3 sequences detected, about 27% appear once; the ten largest clones hold about an eighth. Material for sequencing was PBMCs or a T cell subset sorted from them (not recorded which). The receptors here all came from an adult woman who had mild COVID-19 (a few samples of this study predate the infection). Cell type and time point are not known. The CDR3 runs from the conserved cysteine through the conserved F or W. The D gene is left open where the match is weak. Rows may omit the clone size; those that give it use once, few, many or a size class.

d_call clone_size j_call v_call cdr3_aa cdr3_nt
TRBD1 NA TRBJ2-2 TRBV5-6 CASSSIPDRVTGELFF TGTGCCAGCAGCTCCATACCAGACAGGGTGACCGGGGAGCTGTTTTTT
NA few TRBJ1-2 TRBV6-6 CASSGGDRTTWGYTF TGTGCCAGCAGTGGGGGCGACAGGACTACATGGGGCTACACCTTC
NA few TRBJ1-1 TRBV20-1 CSARPGETEAFF TGCAGTGCTAGACCGGGAGAGACTGAAGCTTTCTTT
NA NA TRBJ2-4 TRBV30 CAWSQALGNIQYF TGTGCCTGGAGTCAAGCGTTGGGAAACATTCAGTACTTC
TRBD2 few TRBJ2-5 TRBV5-1 CASSRGLVGNYQETQYF TGCGCCAGCAGCAGGGGACTAGTCGGAAACTACCAAGAGACCCAGTACTTC
NA NA TRBJ2-3 TRBV4-1 CASSQDMGITDTQYF TGCGCCAGCAGCCAAGACATGGGAATCACAGATACGCAGTATTTT
NA many TRBJ2-5 TRBV7-9 CASSLRGGETQYF TGTGCCAGCAGCTTACGTGGGGGAGAGACCCAGTACTTC
TRBD2 NA TRBJ2-2 TRBV2 CASSDGRDMVGELFF TGTGCCAGCAGTGACGGGAGGGATATGGTCGGGGAGCTGTTTTTT
TRBD1 NA TRBJ2-7 TRBV6-5 CASSYSRDRAYEQYF TGTGCCAGCAGTTACTCCCGGGACAGGGCCTACGAGCAGTACTTC
TRBD2 NA TRBJ2-2 TRBV4-3 CASSQDGGRNTGELFF TGCGCCAGCAGCCAAGACGGCGGGAGGAACACCGGGGAGCTGTTTTTT
NA NA TRBJ2-7 TRBV12-3/TRBV12-4 CASIRDIFYEQYF TGTGCCAGCATCCGGGACATCTTCTACGAGCAGTACTTC
NA many TRBJ2-5 TRBV29-1 CSVVGGSKETQYF TGCAGCGTTGTTGGGGGATCCAAAGAGACCCAGTACTTC
NA NA TRBJ2-7 TRBV3-2 CASSGGTLGYEQYF TGTGCCAGCAGCGGGGGCACCCTAGGATACGAGCAGTACTTC
NA NA TRBJ2-7 TRBV10-3 CAISEEGGGRTYEQYF TGTGCCATCAGTGAGGAGGGTGGCGGAAGAACCTACGAGCAGTACTTC
NA few TRBJ2-3 TRBV3-1 CASSLGYAPTSTDTQYF TGTGCCAGCAGCCTCGGTTATGCCCCTACTAGCACAGATACGCAGTATTTT
NA few TRBJ2-3 TRBV7-6 CASKGSTTSTDTQYF TGTGCCAGCAAGGGCAGCACAACTAGCACAGATACGCAGTATTTT